The entry that follows covers one TCR beta chain sequence. The sample comes from a study of CDR3 diversity in severe acne. TCRdb passed the PCR reads through MiXCR, listing each CDR3 protein once. The table lists approximately 77,000 distinct CDR3 sequences, less than 65% of them singletons, with 11% in the top ten. Germline V gene sequence: CDR1 SEHNR, CDR2 FQNEAQ (reference sequence). J lost 3 bases, V lost 4 bases, and 6 bases had no gene match. This CDR3 is built from 14 residues. This clonotype was obtained from a male donor with severe acne vulgaris. Sequences were obtained from blood. This rearrangement joins TRBV7-9 to TRBJ2-7, with 7 bases lining up with TRBD1. The CDR3 sequence is CASSYDRVLYEQYF. CDR3 coding DNA: TGTGCCAGCAGCTATGACAGGGTCCTCTACGAGCAGTACTTC. Filled out from reference TRBV7-9 and TRBJ2-7, the complete variable domain reads DTGVSQNPRHKITKRGQNVTFRCDPISEHNRLYWYRQTLGQGPEFLTYFQNEAQLEKSRLLSDRFSAERPKGSFSTLEIQRTEQGDSAMYLCASSYDRVLYEQYFGPGTRLTVT.